This T cell receptor (beta chain) was captured by sequencing in a study of a mutant IDH1 vaccine in newly diagnosed glioma. A remark on this clone: Its antigen is not known.

Trimming removed 4 bases from V and 8 bases from J; junction bases left unmatched: 5. From germline, CDR1 is SGHAT and CDR2 FQNNGV. The CDR3 covers 13 residues. Time point: week 23, last vaccination. Vaccinated patients received 300 ug of mutant IDH1 20-mer peptide per dose, with topical imiquimod. Produced via immunoSEQ multiplex PCR; TCRdb's table is partial and in-frame only. Seen here are roughly 60,000 clones, approximately 81% observed once, and the top ten hold about 4.1%. The genes are TRBV11-2 and TRBJ2-1, with 7 nucleotides matching TRBD1. This clonotype was sampled from a man aged 25-45 years with glioma. The source was PBMCs, collected from a glioma patient whose treatment included an IDH1 peptide vaccine. CDR3 DNA sequence: TGTGCCAGCAGCTACAGGGGTGGCCATGAGCAGTTCTTC. This gives the protein CASSYRGGHEQFF. Full variable domain (outside the CDR3, taken from reference TRBV11-2 and TRBJ2-1): EAGVAQSPRYKIIEKRQSVAFWCNPISGHATLYWYQQILGQGPKLLIQFQNNGVVDDSQLPKDRFSAERLKGVDSTLKIQPAKLEDSAVYLCASSYRGGHEQFFGPGTRLTVL.